Here is one T cell receptor beta chain with its context. Its specificity is not known. This sample is part of a study of cytomegalovirus exposure and HLA in healthy donors. The study's findings and limits: Upon later analysis, HLA-associated TCR beta chains proved more clonally expanded than other, equally common chains.

Use of 60 Vbeta and 13 Jbeta primers characterized the PCR. Only in-frame clones appear in the TCRdb table, and some are missing; sequencing was by immunoSEQ multiplex PCR. Of about 68,000 clones in the sample, roughly four fifths were seen once. The receptor's source is a human donor in good health. Sequenced input: PBMCs.

Here the CDR3 reads CASMRGGVQDTQYF. The DNA for the CDR3 is TGTGCCAGCATGCGCGGGGGGGTTCAGGATACGCAGTATTTT. V and J are TRBV9 and TRBJ2-3; 9 bases agree with TRBD2. V gave up 6 bases and J gave up 6 bases; unmatched junction bases: 8. Germline-derived CDR1 and CDR2 are SGDLS and YYNGEE. The CDR3 totals 14 residues.